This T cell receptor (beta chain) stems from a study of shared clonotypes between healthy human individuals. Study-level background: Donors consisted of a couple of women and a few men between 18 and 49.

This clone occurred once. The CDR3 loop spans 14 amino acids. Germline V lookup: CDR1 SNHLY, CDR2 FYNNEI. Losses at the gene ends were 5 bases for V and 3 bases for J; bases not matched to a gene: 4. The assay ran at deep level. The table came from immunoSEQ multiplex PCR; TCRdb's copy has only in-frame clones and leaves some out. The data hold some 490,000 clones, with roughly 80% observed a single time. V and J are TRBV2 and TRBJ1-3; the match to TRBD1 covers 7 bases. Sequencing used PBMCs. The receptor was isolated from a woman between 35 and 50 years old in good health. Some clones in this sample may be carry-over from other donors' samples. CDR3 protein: CASSRQGFGNTIYF. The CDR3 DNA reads TGTGCCAGCAGTCGACAGGGTTTTGGAAACACCATATATTTT. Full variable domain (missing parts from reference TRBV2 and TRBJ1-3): EPEVTQTPSHQVTQMGQEVILRCVPISNHLYFYWYRQILGQKVEFLVSFYNNEISEKSEIFDDQFSVERPDGSNFTLKIRSTKLEDSAMYFCASSRQGFGNTIYFGEGSWLTVV.